This T cell receptor (beta chain) derives from a study of blood T cell repertoires in COVID-19. The wider study: Acute and convalescent COVID-19 samples came from the United States, Italy and Spain. From T cells, B-cell-depleted T cells, or PBMCs came the material, which was cDNA or gDNA.

Germline assignment: CDR1 SGHRS and CDR2 YFSETQ. V lost 4 bases, J lost 5 bases, and 8 bases stayed unmatched. CDR3 length: 14 residues. Authors' data handling: How many nucleated cells were present was estimated from reference gene primer amplification. Profiled with immunoSEQ multiplex PCR; TCRdb holds only in-frame clones, not every one. Clone size and V and J calls were adopted from that table, with D and trimming inferred from the DNA. Among nearly 55,000 clones listed, 60% to 85% were seen once. Material: peripheral blood. This chain links TRBV5-1 with TRBJ2-7, with 8 positions matching TRBD1. This clonotype was obtained from a human donor with active or convalescent COVID-19. The donor label of this sample is uncertain. The CDR3 DNA follows: TGCGCCAGCAGCCCCCGCGGGACAGGAAACGAGCAGTACTTC. Translating it yields CASSPRGTGNEQYF.